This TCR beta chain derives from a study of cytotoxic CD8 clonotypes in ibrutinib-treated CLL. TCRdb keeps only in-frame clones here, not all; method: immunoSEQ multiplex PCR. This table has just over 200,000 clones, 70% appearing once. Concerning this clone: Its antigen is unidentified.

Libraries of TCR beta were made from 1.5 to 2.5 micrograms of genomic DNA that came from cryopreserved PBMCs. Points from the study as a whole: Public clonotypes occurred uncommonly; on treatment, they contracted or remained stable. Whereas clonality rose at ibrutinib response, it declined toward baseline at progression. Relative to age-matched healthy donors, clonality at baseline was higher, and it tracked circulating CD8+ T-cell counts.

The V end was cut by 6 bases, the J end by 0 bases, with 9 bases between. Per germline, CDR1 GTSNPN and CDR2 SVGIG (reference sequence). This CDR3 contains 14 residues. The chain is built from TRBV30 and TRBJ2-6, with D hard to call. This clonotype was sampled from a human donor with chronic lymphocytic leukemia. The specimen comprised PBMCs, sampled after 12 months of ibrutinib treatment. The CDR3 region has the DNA TGTGCCTGCACAAGGAACTCTGGGGCCAACGTCCTGACTTTC. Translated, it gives CACTRNSGANVLTF.